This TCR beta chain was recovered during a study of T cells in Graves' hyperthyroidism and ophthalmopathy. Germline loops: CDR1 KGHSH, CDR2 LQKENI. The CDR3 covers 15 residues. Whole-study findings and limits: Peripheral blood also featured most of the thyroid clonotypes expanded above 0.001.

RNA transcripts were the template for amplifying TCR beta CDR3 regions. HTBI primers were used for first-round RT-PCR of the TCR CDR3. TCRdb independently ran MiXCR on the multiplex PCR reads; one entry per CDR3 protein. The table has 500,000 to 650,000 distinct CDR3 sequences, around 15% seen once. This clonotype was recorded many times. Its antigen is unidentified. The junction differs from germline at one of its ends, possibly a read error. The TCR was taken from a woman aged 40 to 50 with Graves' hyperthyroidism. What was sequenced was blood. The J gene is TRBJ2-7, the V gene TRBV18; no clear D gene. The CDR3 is CASSPIDSSLYAQYF. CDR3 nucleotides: TGTGCCAGCTCACCTATCGACTCTTCCCTCTACGCGCAGTACTTC. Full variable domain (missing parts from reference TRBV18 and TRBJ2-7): NAGVMQNPRHLVRRRGQEARLRCSPMKGHSHVYWYRQLPEEGLKFMVYLQKENIIDESGMPKERFSAEFPKEGPSILRIQQVVRGDSAAYFCASSPIDSSLYAQYFGPGTRLTVT.